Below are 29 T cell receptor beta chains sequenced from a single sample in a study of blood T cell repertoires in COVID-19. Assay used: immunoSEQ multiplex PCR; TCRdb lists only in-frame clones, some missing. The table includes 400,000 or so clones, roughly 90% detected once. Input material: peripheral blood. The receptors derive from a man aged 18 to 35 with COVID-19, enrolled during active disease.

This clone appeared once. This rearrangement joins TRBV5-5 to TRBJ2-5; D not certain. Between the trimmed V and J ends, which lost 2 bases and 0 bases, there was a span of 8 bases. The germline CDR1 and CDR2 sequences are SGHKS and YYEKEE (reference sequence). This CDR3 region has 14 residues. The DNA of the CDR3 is TGTGCCAGCAGCTTATTGCGATACCAAGAGACCCAGTACTTC. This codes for CASSLLRYQETQYF.

The CDR3 DNA reads TGTGCCAGCAGCCAAGATCTCCCCGAGCAGTACTTC. Translated, it gives CASSQDLPEQYF. This chain connects TRBV3-1 (or the pseudogene TRBV3-2) to TRBJ2-7; D is unclear. Deletions cut 0 bases from V and 6 bases from J, with 6 bases between. This CDR3 spans 12 amino acids. Germline V CDR1 and CDR2: LGHDT, YNNKEL (reference sequence).

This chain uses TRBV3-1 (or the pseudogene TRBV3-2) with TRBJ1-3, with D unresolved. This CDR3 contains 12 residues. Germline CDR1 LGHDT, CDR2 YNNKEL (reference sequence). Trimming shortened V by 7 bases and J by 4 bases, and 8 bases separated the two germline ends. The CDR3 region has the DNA TGTGCCAGCACCGTAGAAGGAAACACCATATATTTT. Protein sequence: CASTVEGNTIYF.

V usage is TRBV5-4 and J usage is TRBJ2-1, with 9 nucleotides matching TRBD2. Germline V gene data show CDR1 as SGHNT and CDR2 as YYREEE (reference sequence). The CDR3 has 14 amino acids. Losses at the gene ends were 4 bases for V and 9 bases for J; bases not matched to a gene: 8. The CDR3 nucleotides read TGTGCCAGCAGCGTAGCGGGAGTGTCGGGTGAGCAGTTCTTC. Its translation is CASSVAGVSGEQFF.

DNA of the CDR3: TGTGCCAGCAGTGAACGGCTGGCGGGAGCAGATACGCAGTATTTT. It encodes CASSERLAGADTQYF. This chain links TRBV6-1 with TRBJ2-3; 7 bases fit TRBD2. The CDR3 extends over 15 amino acids. The junction had 6 bases not matched to a gene; V was cut back by 2 bases and J by 4 bases. Per the germline V gene, CDR1 is MNHNS and CDR2 is SASEGT.

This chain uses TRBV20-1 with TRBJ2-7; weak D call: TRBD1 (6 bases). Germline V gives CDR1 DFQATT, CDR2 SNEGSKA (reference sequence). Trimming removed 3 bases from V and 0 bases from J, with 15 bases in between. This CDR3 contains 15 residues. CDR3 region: CSASFGTQSSYEQYF. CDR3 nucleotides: TGCAGTGCTAGTTTTGGGACACAGAGCTCCTACGAGCAGTACTTC.

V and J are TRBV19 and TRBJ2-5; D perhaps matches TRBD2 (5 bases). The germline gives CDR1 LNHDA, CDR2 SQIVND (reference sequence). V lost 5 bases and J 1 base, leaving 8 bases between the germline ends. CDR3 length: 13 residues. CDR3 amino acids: CASSRAAQETQYF. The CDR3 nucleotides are TGTGCCAGTAGTCGAGCGGCCCAAGAGACCCAGTACTTC.

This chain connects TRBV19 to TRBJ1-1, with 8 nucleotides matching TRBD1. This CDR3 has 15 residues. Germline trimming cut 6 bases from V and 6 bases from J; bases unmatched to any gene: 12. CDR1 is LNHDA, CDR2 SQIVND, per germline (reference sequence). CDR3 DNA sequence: TGTGCCAGTAGGGATACTGGGACAGGCCGGGCTGAAGCTTTCTTT. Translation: CASRDTGTGRAEAFF. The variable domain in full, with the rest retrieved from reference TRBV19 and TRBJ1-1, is DGGITQSPKYLFRKEGQNVTLSCEQNLNHDAMYWYRQDPGQGLRLIYYSQIVNDFQKGDIAEGYSVSREKKESFPLTVTSAQKNPTAFYLCASRDTGTGRAEAFFGQGTRLTVV.

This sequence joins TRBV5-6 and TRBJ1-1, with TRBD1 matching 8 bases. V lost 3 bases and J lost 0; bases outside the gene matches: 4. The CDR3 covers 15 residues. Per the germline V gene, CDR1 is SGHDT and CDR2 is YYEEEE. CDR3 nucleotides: TGTGCCAGCAGCTCGGGACAGGACCTGAACACTGAAGCTTTCTTT. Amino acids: CASSSGQDLNTEAFF.

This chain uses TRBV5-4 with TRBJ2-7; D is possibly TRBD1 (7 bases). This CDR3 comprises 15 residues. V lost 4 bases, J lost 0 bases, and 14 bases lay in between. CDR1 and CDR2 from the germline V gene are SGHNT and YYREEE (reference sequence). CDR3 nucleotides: TGTGCCAGCAGCCCGGCGGGACAGAGCTCCTACGAGCAGTACTTC. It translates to CASSPAGQSSYEQYF.

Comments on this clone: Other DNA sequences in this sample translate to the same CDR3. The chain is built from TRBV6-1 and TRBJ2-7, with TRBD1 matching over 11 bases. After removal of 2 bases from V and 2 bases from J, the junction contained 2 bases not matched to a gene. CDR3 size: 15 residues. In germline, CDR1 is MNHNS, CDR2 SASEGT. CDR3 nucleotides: TGTGCCAGCAGTGAATGGGACAGGGGGGCCTACGAGCAGTACTTC. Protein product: CASSEWDRGAYEQYF.

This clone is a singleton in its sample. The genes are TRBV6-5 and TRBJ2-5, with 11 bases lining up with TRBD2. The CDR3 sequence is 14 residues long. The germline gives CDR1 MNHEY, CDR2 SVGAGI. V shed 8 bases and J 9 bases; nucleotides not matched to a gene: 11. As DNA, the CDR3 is TGTGCCAGCCGGGGTAGCGGGGGGGCGATGGCCCAGTACTTC. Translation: CASRGSGGAMAQYF.

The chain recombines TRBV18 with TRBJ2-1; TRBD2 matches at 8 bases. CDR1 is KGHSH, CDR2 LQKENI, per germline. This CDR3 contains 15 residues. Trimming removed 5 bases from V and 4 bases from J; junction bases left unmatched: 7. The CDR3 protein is CASSTGGTIYNEQFF. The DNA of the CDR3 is TGTGCCAGCTCAACGGGGGGGACTATATACAATGAGCAGTTCTTC.

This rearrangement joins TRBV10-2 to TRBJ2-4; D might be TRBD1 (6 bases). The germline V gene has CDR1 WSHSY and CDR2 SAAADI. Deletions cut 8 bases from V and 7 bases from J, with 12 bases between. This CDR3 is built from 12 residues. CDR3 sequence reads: CASGRDTNIQYF. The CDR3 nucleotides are TGCGCCAGCGGCAGGGACACCAACATTCAGTACTTC.

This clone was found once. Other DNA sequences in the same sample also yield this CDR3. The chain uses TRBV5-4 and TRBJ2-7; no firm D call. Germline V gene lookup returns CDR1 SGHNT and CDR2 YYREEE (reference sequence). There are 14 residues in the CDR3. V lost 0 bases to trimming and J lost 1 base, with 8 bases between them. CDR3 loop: CASSLGLASYEQYF. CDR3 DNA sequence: TGTGCCAGCAGCTTGGGGCTCGCATCCTACGAGCAGTACTTC.

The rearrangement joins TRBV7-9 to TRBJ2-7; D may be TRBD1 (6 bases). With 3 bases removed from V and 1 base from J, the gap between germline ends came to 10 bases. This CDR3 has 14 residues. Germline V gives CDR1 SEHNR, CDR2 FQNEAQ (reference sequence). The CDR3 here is CASSLGAASYEQYF. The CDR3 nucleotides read TGTGCCAGCAGCTTGGGGGCAGCTTCCTACGAGCAGTACTTC.

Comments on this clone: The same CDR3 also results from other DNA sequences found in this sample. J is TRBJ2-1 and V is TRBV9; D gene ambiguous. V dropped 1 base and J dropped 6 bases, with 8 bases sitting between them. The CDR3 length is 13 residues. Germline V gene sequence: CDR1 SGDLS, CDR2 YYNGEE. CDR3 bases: TGTGCCAGCAGCGTAAACTCTGGCAATGAGCAGTTCTTC. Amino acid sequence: CASSVNSGNEQFF.

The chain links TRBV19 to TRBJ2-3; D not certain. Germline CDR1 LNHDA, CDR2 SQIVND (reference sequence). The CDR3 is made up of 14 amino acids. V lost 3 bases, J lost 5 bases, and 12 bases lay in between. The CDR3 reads CASSMNSFGDTQYF. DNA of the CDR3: TGTGCCAGTAGTATGAACAGTTTTGGAGATACGCAGTATTTT.

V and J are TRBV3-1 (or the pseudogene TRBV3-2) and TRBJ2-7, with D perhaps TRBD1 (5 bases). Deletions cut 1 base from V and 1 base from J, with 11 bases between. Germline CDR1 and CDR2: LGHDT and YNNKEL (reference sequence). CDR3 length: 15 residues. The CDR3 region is CASSQALQGSYEQYF. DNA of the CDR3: TGTGCCAGCAGCCAAGCTCTGCAGGGTTCCTACGAGCAGTACTTC.

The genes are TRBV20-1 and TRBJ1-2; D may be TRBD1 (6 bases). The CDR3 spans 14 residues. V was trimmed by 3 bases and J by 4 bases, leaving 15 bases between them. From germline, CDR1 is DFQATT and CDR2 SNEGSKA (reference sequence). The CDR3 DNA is TGCAGTGCTAGTAACAGGGAGACGGGCTATGGCTACACCTTC. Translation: CSASNRETGYGYTF.

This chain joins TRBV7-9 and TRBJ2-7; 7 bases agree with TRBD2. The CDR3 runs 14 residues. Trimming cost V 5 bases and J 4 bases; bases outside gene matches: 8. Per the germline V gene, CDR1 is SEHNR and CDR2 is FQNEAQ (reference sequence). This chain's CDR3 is CASSPGRETYEQYF. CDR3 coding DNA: TGTGCCAGCAGCCCGGGGCGGGAGACATACGAGCAGTACTTC.

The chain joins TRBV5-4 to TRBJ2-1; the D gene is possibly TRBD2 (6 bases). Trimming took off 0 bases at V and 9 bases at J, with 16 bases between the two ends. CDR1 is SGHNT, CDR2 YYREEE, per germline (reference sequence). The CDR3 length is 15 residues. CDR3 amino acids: CASSLGLDGLGEQFF. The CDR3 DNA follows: TGTGCCAGCAGCTTGGGACTAGACGGATTGGGTGAGCAGTTCTTC.

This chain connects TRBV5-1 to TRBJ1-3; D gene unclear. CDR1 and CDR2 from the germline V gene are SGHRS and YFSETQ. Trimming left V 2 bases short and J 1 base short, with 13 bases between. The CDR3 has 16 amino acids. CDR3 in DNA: TGCGCCAGCAGCTTTGAGGCCCGAGGGTCTGGAAACACCATATATTTT. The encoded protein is CASSFEARGSGNTIYF.

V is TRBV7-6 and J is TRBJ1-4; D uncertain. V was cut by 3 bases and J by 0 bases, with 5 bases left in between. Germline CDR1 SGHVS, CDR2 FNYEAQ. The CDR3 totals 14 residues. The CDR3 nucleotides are TGTGCCAGCAGCTTCGGGTCAACTAATGAAAAACTGTTTTTT. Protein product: CASSFGSTNEKLFF.

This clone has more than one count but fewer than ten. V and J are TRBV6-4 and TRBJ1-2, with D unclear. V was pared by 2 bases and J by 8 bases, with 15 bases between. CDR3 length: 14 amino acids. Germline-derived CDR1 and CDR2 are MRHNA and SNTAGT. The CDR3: CASSDPLQRIGYTF. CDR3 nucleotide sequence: TGTGCCAGCAGTGACCCCTTACAACGAATAGGCTACACCTTC.

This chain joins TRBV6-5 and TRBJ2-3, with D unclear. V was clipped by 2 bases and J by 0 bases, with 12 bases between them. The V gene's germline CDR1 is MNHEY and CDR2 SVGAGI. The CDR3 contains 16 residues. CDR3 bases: TGTGCCAGCAGTTACACGCGGCTACGTAGCACAGATACGCAGTATTTT. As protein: CASSYTRLRSTDTQYF.

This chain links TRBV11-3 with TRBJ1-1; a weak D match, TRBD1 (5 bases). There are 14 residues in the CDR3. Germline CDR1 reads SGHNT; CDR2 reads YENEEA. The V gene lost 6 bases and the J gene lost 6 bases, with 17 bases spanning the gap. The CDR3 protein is CASRSPTDFPEAFF. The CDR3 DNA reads TGTGCCAGCAGATCTCCGACAGATTTTCCTGAAGCTTTCTTT.

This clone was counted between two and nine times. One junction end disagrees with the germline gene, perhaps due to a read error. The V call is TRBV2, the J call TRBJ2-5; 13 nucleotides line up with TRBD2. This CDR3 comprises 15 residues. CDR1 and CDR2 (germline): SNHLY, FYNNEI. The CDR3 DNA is TGTGCCAGCAGCGAAGGACTAGCGGGGGCCAGAATCCAGTACTTC. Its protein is CASSEGLAGARIQYF.

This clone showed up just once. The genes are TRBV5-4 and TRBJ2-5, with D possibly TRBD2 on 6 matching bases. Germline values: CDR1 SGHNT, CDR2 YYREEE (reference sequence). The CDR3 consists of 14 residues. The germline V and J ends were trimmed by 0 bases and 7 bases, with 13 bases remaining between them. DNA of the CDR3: TGTGCCAGCAGCTTGGAGGGCGGGATAGGGACCCAGTACTTC. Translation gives CASSLEGGIGTQYF.